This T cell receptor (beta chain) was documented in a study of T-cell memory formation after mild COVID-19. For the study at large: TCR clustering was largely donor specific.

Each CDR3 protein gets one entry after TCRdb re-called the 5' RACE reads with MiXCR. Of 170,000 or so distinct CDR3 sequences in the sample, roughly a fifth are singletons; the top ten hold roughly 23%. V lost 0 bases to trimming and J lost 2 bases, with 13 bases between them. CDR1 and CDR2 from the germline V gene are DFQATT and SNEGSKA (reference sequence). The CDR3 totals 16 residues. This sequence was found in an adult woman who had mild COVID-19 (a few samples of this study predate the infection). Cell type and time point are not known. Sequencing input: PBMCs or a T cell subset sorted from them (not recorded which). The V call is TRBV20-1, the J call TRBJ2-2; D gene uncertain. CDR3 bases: TGCAGTGCTAGAGATAAGGTGGAAGCTAACACCGGGGAGCTGTTTTTT. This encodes CSARDKVEANTGELFF.